The TCR beta chain under discussion was sequenced for a study of T cell repertoires in cytomegalovirus infection. Study-level background: Matching HLA type and CMV infection were both indicated by public TCR beta signatures. Study-wide findings and caveats: Summed frequency of shared TCR beta families picked out CMV carriers who also had the relevant HLA. There were HLA-C-restricted CMV-specific TCR beta clonotypes dominating the ex vivo response.

This clonotype showed up many times. The target antigen is unknown. The CDR3 loop spans 12 amino acids. V lost 5 bases and J lost 6, with 10 bases in between. TCRdb re-derived calls from the reads in MiXCR, one entry per CDR3 protein. The sample includes a few hundred thousand distinct CDR3 sequences, roughly an eighth seen only once; the top ten take around 8.7%. The sample comprised PBMCs. This TCR was recovered from a human donor in good health (CMV status not recorded). Some clones in this sample may be carry-over from other donors' samples. The J gene is TRBJ1-2, the V gene TRBV12-3 or TRBV12-4, with D maybe TRBD1 (5 bases). CDR3 sequence: CASSPGTDGYTF. CDR3 sequence (DNA): TGTGCCAGCAGTCCCGGGACGGATGGCTACACCTTC.